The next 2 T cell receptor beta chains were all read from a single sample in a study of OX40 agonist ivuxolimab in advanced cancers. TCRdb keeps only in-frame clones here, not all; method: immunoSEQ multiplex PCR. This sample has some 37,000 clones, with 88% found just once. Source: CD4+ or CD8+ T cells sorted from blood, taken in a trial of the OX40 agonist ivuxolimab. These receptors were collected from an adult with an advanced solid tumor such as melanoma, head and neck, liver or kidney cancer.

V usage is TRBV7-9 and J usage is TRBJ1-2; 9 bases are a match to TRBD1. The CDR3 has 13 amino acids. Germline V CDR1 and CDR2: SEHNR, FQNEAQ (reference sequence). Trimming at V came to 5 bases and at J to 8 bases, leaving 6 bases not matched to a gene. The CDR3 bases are TGTGCCAGCAGCCTAGGACAGGGGCACGGCTACACCTTC. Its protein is CASSLGQGHGYTF.

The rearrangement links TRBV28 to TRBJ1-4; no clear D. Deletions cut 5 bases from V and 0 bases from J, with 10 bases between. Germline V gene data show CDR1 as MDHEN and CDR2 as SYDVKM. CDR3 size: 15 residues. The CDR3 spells CASSAPGATNEKLFF. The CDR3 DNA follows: TGTGCCAGCAGTGCCCCGGGAGCAACTAATGAAAAACTGTTTTTT. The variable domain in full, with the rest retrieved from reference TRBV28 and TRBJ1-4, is DVKVTQSSRYLVKRTGEKVFLECVQDMDHENMFWYRQDPGLGLRLIYFSYDVKMKEKGDIPEGYSVSREKKERFSLILESASTNQTSMYLCASSAPGATNEKLFFGSGTQLSVL.